Below are 30 T cell receptor beta chains sequenced from a single sample in a study of blood T cell repertoires in COVID-19. Libraries were prepared by immunoSEQ multiplex PCR; TCRdb keeps only in-frame clonotypes and omits some of them. Of under 60,000 clones in the sample, 77% were seen once. Sequencing was performed on peripheral blood. These receptors were obtained from a human donor with active or convalescent COVID-19. The donor label of this sample is uncertain.

The chain combines TRBV24-1 with TRBJ2-2; possible D gene TRBD1, 5 bases. CDR1 and CDR2 from the germline V gene are KGHDR and SFDVKD. The V end lost 4 bases, the J end lost 6 bases, and 17 bases lay between the germline ends. The length of the CDR3 is 16 residues. The CDR3 reads CATSEAGAIRSGELFF. DNA for the CDR3: TGTGCCACCAGTGAGGCTGGGGCCATAAGGTCCGGGGAGCTGTTTTTT.

Remarks on this clone: At the DNA level, this CDR3 is encoded by other sequences in the same sample as well. The V and J genes are TRBV24-1 and TRBJ1-2, with unresolved D. Trimming took off 4 bases at V and 3 bases at J, with 5 bases between the two ends. The CDR3 is made up of 12 amino acids. The V gene's germline CDR1 is KGHDR and CDR2 SFDVKD. Here the CDR3 DNA reads TGTGCCACCAGTGACTCTGACTATGGCTACACCTTC. Encoded protein: CATSDSDYGYTF.

The table lists this clone with a few counts. The rearrangement links TRBV7-9 to TRBJ1-1; D may be TRBD1 (6 bases). The CDR3 totals 16 residues. Germline values: CDR1 SEHNR, CDR2 FQNEAQ (reference sequence). V was trimmed by 7 bases and J by 0 bases, leaving 18 bases between them. The CDR3 protein is CASTPAGGWVNTEAFF. Written as DNA, the CDR3 is TGTGCCAGCACCCCAGCGGGGGGCTGGGTGAACACTGAAGCTTTCTTT.

To note about this clone: The junction and the germline gene differ at one end; a read error may be behind it. The chain has TRBV7-7 and TRBJ2-5; 8 bases agree with TRBD1. The CDR3 runs 15 residues. Germline CDR1 and CDR2: SSHAT and FNYEAQ (reference sequence). The CDR3 region is CASSPRTGWTETQYF. The CDR3 nucleotides are TGTGCTAGCAGCCCCCGGACAGGGTGGACTGAGACCCAGTACTTC.

The V call is TRBV7-9, the J call TRBJ1-2; no reliable D call. The CDR3 spans 10 residues. Trimming left V 6 bases short and J 5 bases short, with 4 bases between. CDR1 SEHNR and CDR2 FQNEAQ come from the germline V gene (reference sequence). CDR3 bases: TGTGCCAGCAGTCATTATGGCTACACCTTC. Its translation is CASSHYGYTF.

This chain joins TRBV15 and TRBJ2-1; 14 positions agree with TRBD2. Germline-derived CDR1 and CDR2 are LNHNV and YYDKDF (reference sequence). J gave up 10 bases and V 4 bases, and 9 bases lay outside the gene matches. The CDR3 is made up of 16 amino acids. The CDR3 sequence is CATSKAGTSGSREQFF. DNA for the CDR3: TGTGCCACCAGCAAAGCAGGGACTAGCGGGAGCAGGGAGCAGTTCTTC.

The sample holds a few counts of this clone. V and J are TRBV21-1 and TRBJ2-1; the D segment call TRBD2 is taken from the table without a DNA check. TRBV21-1 is shown as a pseudogene. The CDR3 is 20 amino acids. The CDR3 DNA reads as TGTGCCAGCAGCAAAGATTATCGAGCGGGAGGCGTACTGGGTTCAGGTGAGCAGTTCTTC. Protein sequence: CASSKDYRAGGVLGSGEQFF.

The chain joins TRBV19 to TRBJ1-5, with 9 positions matching TRBD1. CDR1 is LNHDA and CDR2 is SQIVND in the germline V gene (reference sequence). V gave up 7 bases and J gave up 7 bases; unmatched junction bases: 8. The CDR3 totals 14 residues. CDR3 DNA sequence: TGTGCCAGTACTGGGACAGGGAGGAGACAGCCCCAGCATTTT. It codes for CASTGTGRRQPQHF.

This chain's CDR3 is CASRTESSGNTIYF. The DNA of the CDR3 is TGTGCCAGCAGGACAGAGAGCTCTGGAAACACCATATATTTT. The rearrangement joins TRBV2 to TRBJ1-3; weak D call: TRBD1 (5 bases). CDR1 is SNHLY and CDR2 is FYNNEI in the germline V gene. CDR3 length equals 14 residues. V was pared by 6 bases and J by 0 bases, with 9 bases between.

The chain carries TRBV5-1 and TRBJ1-5; 9 bases fit TRBD1. J lost 7 bases, V lost 0 bases, and 5 bases had no gene match. The germline V gene encodes CDR1 SGHRS and CDR2 YFSETQ. The CDR3 contains 15 residues. The CDR3 loop reads CASSLAGTGYQPQHF. CDR3 sequence (DNA): TGCGCCAGCAGCTTGGCGGGGACAGGGTACCAGCCCCAGCATTTT.

This rearrangement joins TRBV7-2 to TRBJ1-6, with 7 bases identical to TRBD1. The V gene end was trimmed by 8 bases and the J gene end by 5 bases; junction bases not matched to a gene: 6. Germline V gives CDR1 SGHTA, CDR2 FQGNSA. The CDR3 spans 14 residues. The CDR3 DNA is TGTGCCAGCGGAGAGGGGGCGAATAATTCACCCCTCCACTTT. The encoded protein is CASGEGANNSPLHF.

The CDR3 sequence is CAWSITGGSPQHF. CDR3 nucleotide sequence: TGTGCCTGGAGTATTACAGGGGGCAGCCCCCAGCATTTT. The J gene is TRBJ1-5, the V gene TRBV30, with 9 bases aligning to TRBD1. The trim removed 2 bases at V and 10 bases at J, leaving 6 bases unmatched. This CDR3 is 13 amino acids long. CDR1 is GTSNPN and CDR2 is SVGIG in the germline V gene (reference sequence).

The chain uses TRBV3-1 (or the pseudogene TRBV3-2) and TRBJ2-1, with 8 bases that match TRBD2. Germline loops: CDR1 LGHDT, CDR2 YNNKEL (reference sequence). The CDR3 is made up of 17 amino acids. J gave up 6 bases and V 0 bases, and 10 bases lay outside the gene matches. CDR3 nucleotide sequence: TGTGCCAGCAGCCAAGATCGGGGGGCTAGCGGGCCCAATGAGCAGTTCTTC. Translation gives CASSQDRGASGPNEQFF.

The chain's CDR3 is CASSVEPGGGELFF. As DNA, the CDR3 is TGTGCCAGCAGCGTAGAGCCAGGGGGCGGGGAGCTGTTTTTT. The rearrangement joins TRBV9 to TRBJ2-2, with TRBD1 matching 7 bases. Looked up from germline, CDR1 is SGDLS and CDR2 is YYNGEE. This CDR3 is 14 amino acids long. Unmatched junction bases numbered 3, after V lost 0 bases and J lost 7 bases.

This chain joins TRBV6-6 and TRBJ2-7; D unresolved. V dropped 8 bases and J dropped 3 bases, with 11 bases sitting between them. The CDR3 is 12 amino acids. Germline V CDR1 and CDR2: MNHNY, SVGAGI (reference sequence). The CDR3 loop reads CASSPGYYEQYF. CDR3 bases: TGTGCCAGCTCACCCGGGTACTACGAGCAGTACTTC.

Concerning this clone: The junction differs from germline at one of its ends, possibly a read error. The CDR3 spells CASSRVDREGTEAFF. CDR3 in DNA: TGTGCCAGCAGTAGAGTGGACAGGGAAGGGACTGAAGCTTTCTTT. V gene TRBV19 combines with J gene TRBJ1-1; 8 bases fit TRBD1. This CDR3 spans 15 amino acids. Per germline, CDR1 LNHDA and CDR2 SQIVND (reference sequence). The entire variable domain, with the rest obtained from reference TRBV19 and TRBJ1-1, is as follows: DGGITQSPKYLFRKEGQNVTLSCEQNLNHDAMYWYRQDPGQGLRLIYYSQIVNDFQKGDIAEGYSVSREKKESFPLTVTSAQKNPTAFYLCASSRVDREGTEAFFGQGTRLTVV.

The chain carries TRBV15 and TRBJ1-1; D gene ambiguous. CDR1 and CDR2 from the germline V gene are LNHNV and YYDKDF (reference sequence). This CDR3 region has 13 residues. Trimming took off 4 bases at V and 1 base at J, with 7 bases between the two ends. The CDR3, as DNA: TGTGCCACCAGCAAACAGACGAACACTGAAGCTTTCTTT. As protein: CATSKQTNTEAFF. The complete variable domain, with remaining parts taken from reference TRBV15 and TRBJ1-1, reads DAMVIQNPRYQVTQFGKPVTLSCSQTLNHNVMYWYQQKSSQAPKLLFHYYDKDFNNEADTPDNFQSRRPNTSFCFLDIRSPGLGDTAMYLCATSKQTNTEAFFGQGTRLTVV.

The rearrangement joins TRBV4-1 to TRBJ2-7; 9 nucleotides align to TRBD1. With 3 bases clipped from V and 5 bases from J, the junction kept 8 bases outside the gene matches. The CDR3 extends over 15 amino acids. Germline CDR1 reads MGHRA; CDR2 reads YSYEKL. DNA for the CDR3: TGCGCCAGCAGCCACCTTAACAGGGGGCAGAACGAGCAGTACTTC. Amino acids: CASSHLNRGQNEQYF.

The J gene is TRBJ2-1, the V gene TRBV19; 10 nucleotides line up with TRBD2. CDR3 length: 15 amino acids. Germline V lookup: CDR1 LNHDA, CDR2 SQIVND (reference sequence). Trimming at V came to 4 bases and at J to 4 bases, leaving 4 bases not matched to a gene. CDR3 sequence reads: CASSTGLAVYNEQFF. The DNA for the CDR3 is TGTGCCAGTAGTACAGGACTAGCGGTTTACAATGAGCAGTTCTTC.

The chain recombines TRBV2 with TRBJ1-4; 9 nucleotides line up with TRBD1. Unmatched junction bases numbered 6, after V lost 8 bases and J lost 5 bases. The CDR3 runs to 14 residues. The germline gives CDR1 SNHLY, CDR2 FYNNEI. CDR3 sequence: CASATGTGNEKLFF. The CDR3 DNA sequence: TGTGCCAGCGCAACCGGGACAGGGAATGAAAAACTGTTTTTT.

The chain uses TRBV12-5 and TRBJ2-1, with 11 bases aligning to TRBD1. CDR1 LGHNT and CDR2 FRNRAP come from the germline V gene. V shed 7 bases and J 3 bases; nucleotides not matched to a gene: 5. The CDR3 loop spans 15 amino acids. CDR3: CASATGQGDYNEQFF. The CDR3, as DNA: TGTGCTAGTGCCACGGGACAGGGGGACTACAATGAGCAGTTCTTC.

The V call is TRBV30, the J call TRBJ2-5; 7 bases line up with TRBD2. This CDR3 contains 13 residues. Germline CDR1 GTSNPN, CDR2 SVGIG (reference sequence). Trimming took 2 bases from V and 5 from J; bases not matched to a gene: 5. Here the CDR3 DNA reads TGTGCCTGGAGTTGGCGGGAGCTGGAGACCCAGTACTTC. As protein: CAWSWRELETQYF.

The rearrangement uses TRBV7-6 and TRBJ2-1, with 12 positions matching TRBD2. This CDR3 region has 15 residues. Trimming took 4 bases from V and 5 from J; bases not matched to a gene: 3. CDR1 SGHVS and CDR2 FNYEAQ come from the germline V gene. The CDR3 nucleotides read TGTGCCAGCAGCTCGGGACTAGCGGGTAACAATGAGCAGTTCTTC. Its translation is CASSSGLAGNNEQFF.

The rearrangement links TRBV18 to TRBJ2-2; D unclear. The V gene's germline CDR1 is KGHSH and CDR2 LQKENI. Trimming removed 3 bases at V and 2 bases at J, with 10 bases between. This CDR3 comprises 15 residues. Here the CDR3 reads CASSPLQPNTGELFF. The CDR3 DNA reads as TGTGCCAGCTCACCTCTACAGCCAAACACCGGGGAGCTGTTTTTT.

The chain is built from TRBV4-1 and TRBJ2-2; 11 nucleotides agree with TRBD2. The trim removed 0 bases at V and 1 base at J, leaving 7 bases unmatched. Germline CDR1 is MGHRA and CDR2 is YSYEKL. The CDR3 sequence is 19 residues long. The CDR3 coding sequence is TGCGCCAGCAGCCAAGATCTGGGCCTAGCGGGAGGGAACACCGGGGAGCTGTTTTTT. Translating gives CASSQDLGLAGGNTGELFF.

This rearrangement joins TRBV6-4 to TRBJ2-7; TRBD2 matches at 9 bases. Trimming removed 2 bases from V and 6 bases from J; junction bases left unmatched: 20. Per germline, CDR1 MRHNA and CDR2 SNTAGT. The CDR3 covers 19 residues. CDR3 sequence: CASSDEGRGREGPRVEQYF. CDR3 nucleotide sequence: TGTGCCAGCAGTGACGAGGGGAGAGGGCGGGAGGGCCCTCGAGTCGAGCAGTACTTC.

The table lists this clone with a few counts. The chain carries TRBV29-1 and TRBJ2-7; maybe TRBD2 (6 bases). CDR1 and CDR2 (germline): SQVTM, ANQGSEA. This CDR3 has 16 residues. Trimming pared 4 bases from V and 4 bases from J, leaving 23 bases between. The CDR3 bases are TGCAGCGTTGTACAGTTGGCTTTGGAGGGGATATACGAGCAGTACTTC. Encoded protein: CSVVQLALEGIYEQYF.

V and J are TRBV28 and TRBJ2-5; 8 positions agree with TRBD1. The CDR3 contains 15 residues. With V trimmed by 8 bases and J by 7 bases, 15 bases remained unmatched. Germline V gene data show CDR1 as MDHEN and CDR2 as SYDVKM. CDR3 DNA: TGTGCCAGCGCACTGGACAGGGCGCCCCTGGGGACCCAGTACTTC. Amino acids: CASALDRAPLGTQYF.

The J gene is TRBJ2-7, the V gene TRBV9, with TRBD2 matching over 12 bases. Unmatched junction bases numbered 7, after V lost 3 bases and J lost 6 bases. The CDR3 is 15 residues long. From germline, CDR1 is SGDLS and CDR2 YYNGEE. The CDR3 region is CASSGTGTSGSEQYF. The CDR3 DNA is TGTGCCAGCAGCGGGACCGGGACTAGCGGGTCCGAGCAGTACTTC.

The chain has TRBV14 and TRBJ2-7, with 9 nucleotides matching TRBD1. This CDR3 contains 16 residues. V lost 2 bases and J lost 2; bases outside the gene matches: 7. Germline V gives CDR1 SGHDN, CDR2 FVKESK. The CDR3 DNA is TGTGCCAGCAGCCAAAAGCCGGGACAGGGTACCTACGAGCAGTACTTC. It is translated as CASSQKPGQGTYEQYF. Using reference TRBV14 and TRBJ2-7 for the parts outside the CDR3, the full variable domain is EAGVTQFPSHSVIEKGQTVTLRCDPISGHDNLYWYRRVMGKEIKFLLHFVKESKQDESGMPNNRFLAERTGGTYSTLKVQPAELEDSGVYFCASSQKPGQGTYEQYFGPGTRLTVT.